These 3 T cell receptor beta chains originate from one sample sequenced in a study of T cells in Graves' hyperthyroidism and ophthalmopathy. RNA transcripts gave rise to amplified TCR beta CDR3 regions. Carried out on the TCR CDR3, a first-round RT-PCR used the HTBI primer set. In TCRdb, the multiplex PCR reads were re-called with MiXCR into one record per CDR3 protein. The sample shows about 350,000 distinct CDR3 sequences, roughly 20% of them seen only once. Sequences were obtained from blood. The source is a woman aged 40 to 50 with Graves' ophthalmopathy.

CDR3 sequence reads: CASSQGPDRSKTGELFF. CDR3 in DNA: TGTGCCAGCAGCCAAGGGCCCGACCGGAGCAAAACCGGGGAGCTGTTTTTT. The chain couples TRBV14 to TRBJ2-2; D is unresolved. Trimming shortened V by 1 base and J by 5 bases, and 17 bases separated the two germline ends. Germline CDR1 and CDR2: SGHDN and FVKESK. This CDR3 has 17 amino acids.

This clonotype was found many times. The chain links TRBV11-2 to TRBJ2-7; 8 positions agree with TRBD2. After removal of 8 bases from V and 4 bases from J, the junction contained 10 bases not matched to a gene. CDR1 is SGHAT and CDR2 is FQNNGV in the germline V gene. CDR3 size: 14 residues. The CDR3 nucleotides are TGTGCCAGCTCCGGACTAGCCCAGAATTACGAGCAGTACTTC. Translating it yields CASSGLAQNYEQYF.

This clonotype was found many times. The genes are TRBV28 and TRBJ1-5, with a possible D match to TRBD1 (5 bases). CDR1 is MDHEN and CDR2 is SYDVKM in the germline V gene. V was clipped by 2 bases and J by 5 bases, with 13 bases between them. The CDR3 has 15 amino acids. The CDR3: CASSLATDSDQPQHF. DNA for the CDR3: TGTGCCAGCAGTTTAGCGACAGATTCAGATCAGCCCCAGCATTTT.